Here is one T cell receptor (beta chain) with its context. This sample is part of a study of blood T cell repertoires in COVID-19. Study at large: COVID-19 samples from acute and convalescent phases originated in the United States, Italy and Spain. Sources were T cells, B-cell-depleted T cells, or PBMCs; the material itself was cDNA or gDNA.

The CDR3 is made up of 15 amino acids. Germline CDR1 LGHDT, CDR2 YNNKEL (reference sequence). V lost 0 bases and J lost 3; bases outside the gene matches: 3. In the original analysis: Reference gene primer amplification gave estimated nucleated cell counts. Here immunoSEQ multiplex PCR was the method, and the copy in TCRdb shows in-frame clones only, minus some. That table furnishes V, J and clone size, whereas the DNA furnished D and trimming. In the table there are roughly 200,000 clones, roughly 84% of which are singletons. This sequence originates from a human donor in a cohort sampled during active COVID-19. The sequencing input was peripheral blood. The genes are TRBV3-1 (or the pseudogene TRBV3-2) and TRBJ1-2, with TRBD1 matching over 8 bases. The CDR3 reads CASSQDGQGHYGYTF. CDR3 DNA sequence: TGTGCCAGCAGCCAAGACGGACAGGGACACTATGGCTACACCTTC.